This TCR beta chain was sequenced in a study of T cell responses to AZD1222 COVID-19 vaccine (TCRdb year 2021). With respect to the entire study: AZD1222 recipients whose second dose came at about 4 weeks and those whose second dose came at about 12 weeks were combined into one group, since spike-specific TCR depth and breadth did not differ between the two schedules. A total of 233 trial participants underwent TCR sequencing, of whom some 200 had received two doses of AZD1222 and about 25 had received two doses of the MenACWY control vaccine. Trial participants were enrolled into age subgroups of 18-55, 56-69 and 70-plus years, which contained about 150, 28 and 57 TCR-sequenced participants, respectively.

The CDR3 regions of human TCRbeta chains were subjected to immunosequencing. In the original analysis: Repertoire TCRs were checked for matches against a reference library of SARS-CoV-2-specific TCRs that had been generated using the MIRA antigen-specificity platform. Breadth was defined as the fraction of unique TCRs that were SARS-CoV-2-associated. Depth was defined as the fraction of total T cells that were SARS-CoV-2-associated. Using the MIRA data, every spike-specific TCR was mapped to the spike region that the TCR reacted to and assigned to either a CD4 or a CD8 class. Log10-transformed breadth and depth values were compared by one-way ANOVA with Sidak's multiple comparisons tests. This immuneACCESS table, as held by TCRdb, lists in-frame sequences with V and J called but not all clones. Of the missing ones, under half trace to an unresolved V gene in checked studies; the others have no known cause. Clone size and the V and J calls come from that table; the DNA yielded D and trimming. For this sample there are around 140,000 clones; roughly nine tenths appear just once. 6.9% of the sample is in the top ten clones.

Spanning cysteine to phenylalanine, the CDR3 consists of 11 amino acids. The kept DNA is CDR3 alone, 33 bases in frame from the first base. The trim is 8 bases for V and 1 base for J, with a gap of 5 bases between the germline ends. In light of the paper, this sample's time point label describes: baseline before first vaccination. Vaccinee samples came from UK trials COV001 and COV002, including a single-blind randomized controlled phase 2/3 trial of AZD1222 (ChAdOx1 nCoV-19) in healthy adults. Trial participant PBMC samples were collected at day 0 and day 28 after the second dose for TCRbeta chain sequencing. What the research found in general, with its limitations: Participants were mostly white British, with more females than males. The authors suggested clonal diversity may have been underestimated. CD4 TCRs associated with the vaccine covered the entire spike protein, and the dominant responses were in regions 160-218 and 743-854. No day 14 peak-response samples were available, so repertoires were characterized only after the peak T cell response. In the small 56-69-year group, the increase in depth fell short of significance, most likely because of low power. A significant rise in spike-specific TCR breadth and depth was observed after two AZD1222 doses relative to day 0 and relative to MenACWY recipients. Only six AZD1222 recipients were SARS-CoV-2 seropositive at baseline, limiting conclusions about previously exposed vaccinees. Epitopes outside the regions mutated in the B.1.351 and B.1.1.7 variants were reportedly recognized by nearly half of the unique spike-specific TCRs.

Note on this clone: Its antigen is unknown. The record has no base qualities; no much larger clone is one base away.

The source is an adult in good health. The chain employs TRBV12-3 or TRBV12-4 and TRBJ1-1; the D gene remains uncertain. The specimen was peripheral blood, collected on day 0 of AZD1222 vaccination. The CDR3 in this case is CASGENTEAFF. Read as DNA, the sequence is TGTGCCAGCGGGGAGAACACTGAAGCTTTCTTT.